The T cell receptor beta chain under discussion was sequenced for a study of T cell changes during pregnancy in multiple sclerosis. Some clones are missing from TCRdb's copy, which holds only in-frame ones; the method was immunoSEQ multiplex PCR. The table lists around 58,000 clones, roughly nine tenths of them singletons. The TCR comes from a female donor with multiple sclerosis, enrolled in a pregnancy study. Sequencing used peripheral blood, obtained before pregnancy.

In DNA, the CDR3 is TGTGCTAGTGGGTCCACGACAGGGGAGATTAATCAGCCCCAGCATTTT. It encodes CASGSTTGEINQPQHF. The gene calls are TRBV12-5 and TRBJ1-5, with 8 bases that match TRBD1. V trimming: 6 bases; J trimming: 4 bases; junction bases outside the gene matches: 11. The CDR3 totals 16 residues. Germline CDR1 reads LGHNT; CDR2 reads FRNRAP.